Below, one TCR beta chain is given with its context. What it binds is unknown. These data originate in a study of shared clonotypes between healthy human individuals. The material for each subset, its genomic DNA, was split evenly across several immunoSEQ plates. Clones were read by immunoSEQ multiplex PCR, and TCRdb kept only the in-frame ones, dropping some. The data contain around 300,000 clones, 87% of them singletons. Germline V gene sequence: CDR1 SGDLS, CDR2 YYNGEE. V lost 0 bases to trimming and J lost 3 bases, with 12 bases between them. The CDR3 runs to 16 residues. General study findings and limits: Compared with memory subsets, naive subsets generally had larger estimated richness.

The TCR originated in a man aged 18 to 35 in good health. This chain joins TRBV9 and TRBJ2-2; D is uncertain. Sequenced input: memory CD8+ T cells sorted from blood. Subset given: CD45RO+ cells pooled with CCR7-negative TemRA cells. The CDR3 reads CASSVANGVYTGELFF. The DNA of the CDR3 is TGTGCCAGCAGCGTAGCGAACGGCGTCTACACCGGGGAGCTGTTTTTT.